The 9 T cell receptor beta chains listed next were all sequenced from one sample in a study of spatial heterogeneity in lung cancer. Each CDR3 protein gets one entry after TCRdb re-called the 5' RACE reads with MiXCR. The sample includes a few thousand distinct CDR3 sequences, approximately 16% seen only once; the top ten take more than 20%. Time point reported: sample taken at primary tumor resection. Unsorted samples of tumor, nontumor lung or frozen PBMC had their whole RNA sequenced. The material was normal lung tissue next to the tumor, obtained at surgery. These receptors came from a male donor with early-stage non-small cell lung cancer.

This clonotype came up many times. This rearrangement joins TRBV4-2 to TRBJ2-3, with 9 bases that match TRBD2. V was clipped by 0 bases and J by 6 bases; unmatched bases: 13. This CDR3 spans 18 amino acids. Germline loops: CDR1 LGHNA, CDR2 YNFKEQ. The CDR3 protein is CASSQDRAGGPPLDTQYF. DNA for the CDR3: TGTGCCAGCAGCCAAGATAGGGCGGGGGGGCCTCCACTTGATACGCAGTATTTT.

The V gene is TRBV11-2, the J gene TRBJ1-2; 9 bases fit TRBD1. The CDR3 spans 14 residues. With 5 bases clipped from V and 3 bases from J, the junction kept 4 bases outside the gene matches. The germline V gene has CDR1 SGHAT and CDR2 FQNNGV. CDR3 residues: CASSVTGGYYGYTF. DNA for the CDR3: TGTGCCAGCAGCGTAACAGGGGGCTACTATGGCTACACCTTC.

By share of the sample, this clonotype is medium-sized. The V and J genes are TRBV29-1 and TRBJ2-7, with unresolved D. V lost 3 bases and J 2 bases, leaving 8 bases between the germline ends. The CDR3 is 12 residues long. Germline-derived CDR1 and CDR2 are SQVTM and ANQGSEA. CDR3: CSVEDRPYEQYF. CDR3 in DNA: TGCAGCGTTGAGGACCGTCCCTACGAGCAGTACTTC.

This clonotype is labeled as medium-sized (0.01 to 0.1%). The chain employs TRBV29-1 and TRBJ2-1; 8 bases agree with TRBD2. The CDR3 spans 11 residues. J lost 5 bases, V lost 7 bases, and 1 base had no gene match. Germline values: CDR1 SQVTM, CDR2 ANQGSEA. CDR3 region: CSGREDNEQFF. DNA for the CDR3: TGCAGCGGGCGGGAGGACAATGAGCAGTTCTTC.

This clonotype is labeled as medium-sized. The chain couples TRBV5-1 to TRBJ1-6; D may be TRBD1 (6 bases). Germline lookup yields CDR1 SGHRS and CDR2 YFSETQ. This CDR3 has 12 residues. Trimming shortened V by 7 bases and J by 7 bases, and 9 bases separated the two germline ends. CDR3 residues: CASRDTNSPLHF. CDR3 sequence (DNA): TGCGCCAGCCGGGACACCAATTCACCCCTCCACTTT.

In this sample, this clonotype is medium-sized (0.01 to 0.1%). The gene calls are TRBV6-2 or TRBV6-3 and TRBJ1-6, with TRBD1 matching 9 bases. V was clipped by 5 bases and J by 14 bases; unmatched bases: 13. Germline CDR1 and CDR2: MNHEY and SVGEGT. The CDR3 runs to 15 residues. CDR3: CASSTTGTGIWSLHF. The DNA of the CDR3 is TGTGCCAGCAGTACCACCGGGACAGGGATTTGGTCCCTCCACTTT.

By sample share, this clonotype is medium-sized (0.01 to 0.1%). V gene TRBV20-1 combines with J gene TRBJ2-1; 14 bases are a match to TRBD2. Unmatched junction bases numbered 11, after V lost 6 bases and J lost 7 bases. Germline lookup yields CDR1 DFQATT and CDR2 SNEGSKA (reference sequence). The length of the CDR3 is 16 residues. The CDR3 spells CSAYTQGLAGVNEQFF. In DNA form, the CDR3 reads TGCAGTGCCTACACCCAGGGACTAGCGGGAGTAAATGAGCAGTTCTTC.

This clonotype rates as medium-sized (0.01 to 0.1%). The chain uses TRBV12-5 and TRBJ2-1, with D unresolved. Trimming stripped 0 bases from V and 8 bases from J, with 11 bases between. The CDR3 covers 14 residues. Germline V gene data show CDR1 as LGHNT and CDR2 as FRNRAP. The CDR3 DNA follows: TGTGCTAGTGGTTTGGTAAAAGACGAGGATGAGCAGTTCTTC. Its protein product is CASGLVKDEDEQFF.

This clonotype was counted at least ten times. The CDR3 loop is CSANRQAGYNSPLHF. DNA of the CDR3: TGCAGTGCTAATAGGCAGGCAGGCTATAATTCACCCCTCCACTTT. This rearrangement joins TRBV20-1 to TRBJ1-6; D unresolved. Germline V gene lookup returns CDR1 DFQATT and CDR2 SNEGSKA (reference sequence). Trimming stripped 4 bases from V and 3 bases from J, with 13 bases between. The CDR3 loop spans 15 amino acids.